Listed here are 19 T cell receptor beta chains from one sample, sequenced in a study of PD-L1 blockade in urothelial cancer. TCRdb's copy holds only in-frame clones and misses some; the assay was immunoSEQ multiplex PCR. Of approximately 90,000 clones listed, around 90% are singletons. Time point of the sample: pretreatment peripheral blood. Sample: PBMCs, taken around atezolizumab (anti-PD-L1) treatment. The receptors stem from a man aged 55 to 70 with urothelial cancer.

This clone was counted only a few times. This chain links TRBV4-1 with TRBJ2-5, with 11 nucleotides matching TRBD2. V shed 3 bases and J 2 bases; nucleotides not matched to a gene: 5. Per germline, CDR1 MGHRA and CDR2 YSYEKL. The CDR3 has 16 amino acids. DNA for the CDR3: TGCGCCAGCAGCCAGACCGGGACTAGCGGTCAAGAGACCCAGTACTTC. Translation gives CASSQTGTSGQETQYF.

The chain joins TRBV30 to TRBJ1-1; tentative D call: TRBD1 (5 bases). The V and J ends lost 8 bases and 4 bases respectively, with 17 bases between them. CDR3 size: 13 residues. Looked up from germline, CDR1 is GTSNPN and CDR2 is SVGIG (reference sequence). The CDR3 DNA is TGTGCCCCGGGAGCCGGGGGGAGCACTGAAGCTTTCTTT. Its protein product is CAPGAGGSTEAFF.

In its sample, this clone was seen a few times. The V call is TRBV11-3, the J call TRBJ2-2; weak D call: TRBD1 (6 bases). CDR1 SGHNT and CDR2 YENEEA come from the germline V gene. This CDR3 comprises 15 residues. V lost 1 base to trimming and J lost 0 bases, with 6 bases between them. CDR3 amino acids: CASSLGTANTGELFF. In nucleotides, the CDR3 is TGTGCCAGCAGCTTAGGGACAGCGAACACCGGGGAGCTGTTTTTT.

The chain recombines TRBV5-5 with TRBJ2-7, with D maybe TRBD2 (8 bases). Germline-derived CDR1 and CDR2 are SGHKS and YYEKEE (reference sequence). V was pared by 2 bases and J by 0 bases, with 12 bases between. This CDR3 is 15 amino acids long. CDR3 nucleotides: TGTGCCAGCAGCTTTAGCGGGGACAGCTCCTACGAGCAGTACTTC. Translated, it gives CASSFSGDSSYEQYF.

This chain links TRBV5-6 with TRBJ1-6; 8 bases line up with TRBD1. V lost 2 bases, J lost 6 bases, and 1 base stayed unmatched. Germline CDR1 is SGHDT and CDR2 is YYEEEE. This CDR3 comprises 14 residues. This chain's CDR3 is CASSFRGLNSPLHF. The CDR3 region has the DNA TGTGCCAGCAGCTTCAGGGGGCTTAATTCACCCCTCCACTTT.

J is TRBJ1-1 and V is TRBV9, with TRBD1 identical over 10 bases. J gave up 1 base and V 4 bases, and 10 bases lay outside the gene matches. The CDR3 spans 17 residues. Germline lookup yields CDR1 SGDLS and CDR2 YYNGEE. The CDR3 nucleotides are TGTGCCAGCAGCTCGGGGACAGGGGACGCCGCGAACACTGAAGCTTTCTTT. Amino acid sequence: CASSSGTGDAANTEAFF.

This rearrangement joins TRBV7-2 to TRBJ2-5; 9 bases map to TRBD1. With V trimmed by 5 bases and J by 5 bases, 6 bases remained unmatched. The CDR3 covers 14 residues. Germline V gene data show CDR1 as SGHTA and CDR2 as FQGNSA. The CDR3 region has the DNA TGTGCCAGCAGCCCAGACAGGGGGGGCGAGACCCAGTACTTC. Its protein is CASSPDRGGETQYF.

This clone was seen a single time. The gene calls are TRBV25-1 and TRBJ2-7; D possibly corresponds to TRBD1 (7 bases). V lost 3 bases, J lost 2 bases, and 14 bases lay in between. The CDR3 is 15 amino acids. CDR1 is MGHDK, CDR2 SYGVNS, per germline. The DNA for the CDR3 is TGTGCCAGCAGTGATCCCGCGGGGACAGCCTACGAGCAGTACTTC. This translates into CASSDPAGTAYEQYF.

This clone was counted between two and nine times. The chain combines TRBV30 with TRBJ1-5; no clear D gene. This CDR3 has 13 amino acids. Germline-derived CDR1 and CDR2 are GTSNPN and SVGIG (reference sequence). Deletions cut 0 bases from V and 6 bases from J, with 9 bases between. CDR3 protein: CAWSVLSRQPQHF. DNA for the CDR3: TGTGCCTGGAGTGTACTTTCCCGTCAGCCCCAGCATTTT. Complete variable domain (other parts from reference TRBV30 and TRBJ1-5): SQTIHQWPATLVQPVGSPLSLECTVEGTSNPNLYWYRQAAGRGLQLLFYSVGIGQISSEVPQNLSASRPQDRQFILSSKKLLLSDSGFYLCAWSVLSRQPQHFGDGTRLSIL.

The genes are TRBV7-2 and TRBJ2-3, with unresolved D. Trimming cost V 6 bases and J 5 bases, with 15 bases left between them. The CDR3 totals 14 residues. Germline V gene lookup returns CDR1 SGHTA and CDR2 FQGNSA. Here the CDR3 reads CASRPEWALDTQYF. The CDR3 bases are TGTGCCAGCAGGCCCGAATGGGCCTTAGATACGCAGTATTTT.

V usage is TRBV4-3 and J usage is TRBJ1-1; D not resolved. The germline gives CDR1 LGHNA, CDR2 YSLEER. Between the trimmed V and J ends, which lost 4 bases and 4 bases, there was a span of 10 bases. This CDR3 spans 13 amino acids. CDR3 nucleotide sequence: TGCGCCAGCAGCCCGGGGAGAAGCACTGAAGCTTTCTTT. Translated, it gives CASSPGRSTEAFF.

The chain joins TRBV30 to TRBJ1-2; 11 bases agree with TRBD1. The germline V gene encodes CDR1 GTSNPN and CDR2 SVGIG (reference sequence). The CDR3 extends over 11 amino acids. Germline trimming cut 8 bases from V and 4 bases from J; bases unmatched to any gene: 0. As DNA, the CDR3 is TGTGCCGGACAGGGGGCCTATGGCTACACCTTC. Translated, it gives CAGQGAYGYTF. Filled out from reference TRBV30 and TRBJ1-2, the complete variable domain reads SQTIHQWPATLVQPVGSPLSLECTVEGTSNPNLYWYRQAAGRGLQLLFYSVGIGQISSEVPQNLSASRPQDRQFILSSKKLLLSDSGFYLCAGQGAYGYTFGSGTRLTVV.

This clone was found once. The V and J genes are TRBV6-5 and TRBJ2-1; TRBD1 agrees at 9 bases. V was pared by 4 bases and J by 3 bases, with 7 bases of the junction left unmatched. CDR1 and CDR2 (germline): MNHEY, SVGAGI. This CDR3 is built from 16 residues. The CDR3 loop reads CASSLPQGALYNEQFF. In DNA, the CDR3 is TGTGCCAGCAGTTTACCACAGGGGGCCCTCTACAATGAGCAGTTCTTC.

The V gene is TRBV4-3, the J gene TRBJ1-5; perhaps TRBD1 as D (6 bases). CDR1 LGHNA and CDR2 YSLEER come from the germline V gene. The CDR3 runs to 14 residues. V was pared by 0 bases and J by 5 bases, with 8 bases between. The CDR3 spells CASSQDRGHQPQHF. CDR3 DNA: TGCGCCAGCAGCCAAGACAGGGGTCATCAGCCCCAGCATTTT.

This chain connects TRBV7-2 to TRBJ2-3; 7 bases line up with TRBD2. The CDR3 is 16 amino acids. Germline lookup yields CDR1 SGHTA and CDR2 FQGNSA. J was trimmed by 5 bases and V by 4 bases; bases with no gene match: 12. In nucleotides, the CDR3 is TGTGCCAGCAGCTCACTACCAGCGGGGAAAGGAGATACGCAGTATTTT. It codes for CASSSLPAGKGDTQYF.

The V gene is TRBV7-8, the J gene TRBJ1-5; TRBD1 aligns across 8 bases. The length of the CDR3 is 20 residues. Germline-derived CDR1 and CDR2 are SGHVS and FQNEAQ. The V and J ends lost 6 bases and 0 bases, in that order; junction bases with no gene match: 19. CDR3 loop: CASSNQYHDRGSFSNQPQHF. CDR3 coding DNA: TGTGCCAGCAGTAACCAGTACCACGACAGGGGCTCTTTTAGCAATCAGCCCCAGCATTTT.

The chain employs TRBV7-2 and TRBJ1-5, with D hard to call. The V end lost 0 bases, the J end lost 5 bases, and 5 bases lay between the germline ends. The CDR3 loop spans 13 amino acids. Per the germline V gene, CDR1 is SGHTA and CDR2 is FQGNSA. CDR3 bases: TGTGCCAGCAGCTTAGCCGGGGATCAGCCCCAGCATTTT. Translation: CASSLAGDQPQHF.

The CDR3 sequence: CASSDDKRGSGNTEAFF. The CDR3, as DNA: TGTGCCAGCAGCGACGACAAAAGGGGGAGTGGGAACACTGAAGCTTTCTTT. This chain links TRBV9 with TRBJ1-1; perhaps TRBD1 as D (6 bases). The CDR3 loop spans 17 amino acids. Germline CDR1 is SGDLS and CDR2 is YYNGEE. V was shortened by 3 bases and J by 1 base, with 19 bases between the two germline ends.

This clone has just one count. The rearrangement uses TRBV4-3 and TRBJ2-1; 7 nucleotides align to TRBD1. The CDR3 runs to 16 residues. Germline V lookup: CDR1 LGHNA, CDR2 YSLEER. J gave up 6 bases and V 0 bases, and 8 bases lay outside the gene matches. CDR3 sequence: CASSQDWRQGSNEQFF. The CDR3 nucleotides read TGCGCCAGCAGCCAAGATTGGCGACAGGGCAGCAATGAGCAGTTCTTC.